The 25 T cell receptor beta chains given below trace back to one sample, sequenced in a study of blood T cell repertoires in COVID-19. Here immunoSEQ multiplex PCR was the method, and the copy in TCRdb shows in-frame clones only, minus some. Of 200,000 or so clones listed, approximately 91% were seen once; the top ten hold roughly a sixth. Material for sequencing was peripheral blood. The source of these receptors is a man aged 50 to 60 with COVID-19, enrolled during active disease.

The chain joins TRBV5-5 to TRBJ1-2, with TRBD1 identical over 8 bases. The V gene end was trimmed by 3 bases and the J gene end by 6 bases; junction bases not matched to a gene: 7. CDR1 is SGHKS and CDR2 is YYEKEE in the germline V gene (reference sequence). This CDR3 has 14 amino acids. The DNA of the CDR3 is TGTGCCAGCAGCTCCCTCGCAGGGGGCCATGGCTACACCTTC. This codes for CASSSLAGGHGYTF.

The CDR3 reads CASSIGVGVNYGYTF. Here the CDR3 DNA reads TGTGCCAGTAGTATCGGTGTAGGAGTTAACTATGGCTACACCTTC. The chain uses TRBV19 and TRBJ1-2, with D unresolved. This CDR3 is 15 amino acids long. The germline gives CDR1 LNHDA, CDR2 SQIVND (reference sequence). Trimming left V 3 bases short and J 1 base short, with 12 bases between.

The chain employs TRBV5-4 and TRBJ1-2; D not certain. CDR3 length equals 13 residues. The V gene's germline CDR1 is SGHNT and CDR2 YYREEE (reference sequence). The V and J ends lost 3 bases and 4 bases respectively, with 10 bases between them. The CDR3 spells CASSSKAGYGYTF. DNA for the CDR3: TGTGCCAGCAGCTCGAAGGCGGGCTATGGCTACACCTTC.

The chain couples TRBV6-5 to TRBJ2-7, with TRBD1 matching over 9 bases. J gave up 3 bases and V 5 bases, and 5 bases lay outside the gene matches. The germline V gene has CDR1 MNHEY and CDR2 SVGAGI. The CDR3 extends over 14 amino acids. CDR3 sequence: CASSTGGDGYEQYF. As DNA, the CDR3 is TGTGCCAGCAGTACAGGGGGCGACGGCTACGAGCAGTACTTC.

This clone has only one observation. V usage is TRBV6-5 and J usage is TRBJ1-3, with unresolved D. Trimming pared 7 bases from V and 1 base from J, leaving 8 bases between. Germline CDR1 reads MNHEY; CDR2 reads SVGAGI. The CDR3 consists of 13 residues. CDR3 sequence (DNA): TGTGCCAGCACCTCGGGGTCTGGAAACACCATATATTTT. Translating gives CASTSGSGNTIYF.

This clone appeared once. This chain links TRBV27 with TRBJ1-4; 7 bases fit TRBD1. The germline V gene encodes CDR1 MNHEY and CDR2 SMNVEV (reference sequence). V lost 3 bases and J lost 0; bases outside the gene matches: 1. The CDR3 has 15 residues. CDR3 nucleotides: TGTGCCAGCAGTTTCCAGGGGGCAACTAATGAAAAACTGTTTTTT. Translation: CASSFQGATNEKLFF.

The CDR3 nucleotides read TGTGCCAGTAGTAGGGACAGGGAATTCAATGAGCAGTTCTTC. Its translation: CASSRDREFNEQFF. The chain joins TRBV19 to TRBJ2-1, with 9 bases aligning to TRBD1. V was pared by 4 bases and J by 6 bases, with 4 bases of the junction left unmatched. The V gene's germline CDR1 is LNHDA and CDR2 SQIVND (reference sequence). This CDR3 contains 14 residues.

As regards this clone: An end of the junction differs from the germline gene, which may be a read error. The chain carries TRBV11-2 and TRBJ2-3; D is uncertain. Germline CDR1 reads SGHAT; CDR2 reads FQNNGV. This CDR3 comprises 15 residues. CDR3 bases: TGTGTCAGCAGCTTAGTGGGTAGCTTCACAGATACGCAGTATTTT. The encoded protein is CVSSLVGSFTDTQYF.

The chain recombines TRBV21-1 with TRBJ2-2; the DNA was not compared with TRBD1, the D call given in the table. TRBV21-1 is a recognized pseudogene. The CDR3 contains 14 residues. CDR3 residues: CASSKGRNTGELFF. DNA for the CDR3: TGTGCCAGCAGCAAGGGGCGAAACACCGGGGAGCTGTTTTTT.

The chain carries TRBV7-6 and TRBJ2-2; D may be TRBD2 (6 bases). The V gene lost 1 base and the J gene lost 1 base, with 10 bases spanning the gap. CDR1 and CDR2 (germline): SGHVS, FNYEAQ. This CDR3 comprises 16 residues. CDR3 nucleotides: TGTGCCAGCAGCTTAGTGGGGGGAGTGAACACCGGGGAGCTGTTTTTT. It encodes CASSLVGGVNTGELFF.

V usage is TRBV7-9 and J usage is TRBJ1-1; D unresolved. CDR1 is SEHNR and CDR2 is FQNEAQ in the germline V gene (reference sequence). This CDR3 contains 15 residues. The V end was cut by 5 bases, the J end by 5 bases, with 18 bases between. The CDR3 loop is CASSLLEFGGTEAFF. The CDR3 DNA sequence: TGTGCCAGCAGCCTCCTAGAGTTTGGAGGGACTGAAGCTTTCTTT.

CDR3 in amino acids: CASSERLAGVTDTQYF. The CDR3 coding sequence is TGTGCCAGCAGTGAACGACTAGCGGGGGTCACAGATACGCAGTATTTT. The genes are TRBV25-1 and TRBJ2-3; 12 bases map to TRBD2. This CDR3 region has 16 residues. V shed 2 bases and J 2 bases; nucleotides not matched to a gene: 2. Germline lookup yields CDR1 MGHDK and CDR2 SYGVNS.

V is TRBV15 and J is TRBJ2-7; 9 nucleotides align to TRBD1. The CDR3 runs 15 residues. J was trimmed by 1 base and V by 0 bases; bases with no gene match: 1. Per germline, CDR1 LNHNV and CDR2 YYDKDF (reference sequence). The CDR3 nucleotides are TGTGCCACCAGCAGAGATGGGACAGGGTCCTACGAGCAGTACTTC. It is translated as CATSRDGTGSYEQYF.

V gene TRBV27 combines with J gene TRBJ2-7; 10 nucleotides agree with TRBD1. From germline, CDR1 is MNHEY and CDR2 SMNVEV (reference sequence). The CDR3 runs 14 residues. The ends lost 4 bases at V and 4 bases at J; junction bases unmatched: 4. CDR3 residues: CASSYDRGPYEQYF. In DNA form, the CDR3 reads TGTGCCAGCAGTTACGACAGGGGGCCTTACGAGCAGTACTTC.

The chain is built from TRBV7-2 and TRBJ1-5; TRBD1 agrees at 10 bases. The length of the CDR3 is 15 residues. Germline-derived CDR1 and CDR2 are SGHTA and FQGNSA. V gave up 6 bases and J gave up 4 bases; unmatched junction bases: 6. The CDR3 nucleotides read TGTGCCAGCAGGCAGACAGGGGGCGCAAATCAGCCCCAGCATTTT. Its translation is CASRQTGGANQPQHF.

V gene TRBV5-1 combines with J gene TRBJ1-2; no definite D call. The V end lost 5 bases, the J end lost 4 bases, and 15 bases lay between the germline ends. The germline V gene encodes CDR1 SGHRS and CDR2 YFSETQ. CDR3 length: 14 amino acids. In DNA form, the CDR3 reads TGCGCCAGCAGTCCCCAGGCCGACATCTATGGCTACACCTTC. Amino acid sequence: CASSPQADIYGYTF.

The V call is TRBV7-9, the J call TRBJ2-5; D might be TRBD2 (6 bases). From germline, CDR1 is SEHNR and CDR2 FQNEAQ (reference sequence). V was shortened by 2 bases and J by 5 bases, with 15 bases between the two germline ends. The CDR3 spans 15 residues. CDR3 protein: CASSLRRASRETQYF. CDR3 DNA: TGTGCCAGCAGCTTAAGGAGGGCCTCCCGGGAGACCCAGTACTTC. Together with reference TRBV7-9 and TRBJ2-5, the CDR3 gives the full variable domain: DTGVSQNPRHKITKRGQNVTFRCDPISEHNRLYWYRQTLGQGPEFLTYFQNEAQLEKSRLLSDRFSAERPKGSFSTLEIQRTEQGDSAMYLCASSLRRASRETQYFGPGTRLLVL.

CDR3 coding DNA: TGTGCCAGCAGACGCGGAACCGGGACTAGCGGCACAGATACGCAGTATTTT. It translates to CASRRGTGTSGTDTQYF. V gene TRBV5-4 combines with J gene TRBJ2-3; 10 nucleotides line up with TRBD2. CDR1 is SGHNT, CDR2 YYREEE, per germline (reference sequence). The CDR3 is made up of 17 amino acids. Trimming at V came to 5 bases and at J to 1 base, leaving 10 bases not matched to a gene.

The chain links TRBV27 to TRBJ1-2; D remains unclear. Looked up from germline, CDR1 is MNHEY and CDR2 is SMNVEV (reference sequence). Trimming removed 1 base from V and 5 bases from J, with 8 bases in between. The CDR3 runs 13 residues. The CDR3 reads CASSLLSGYGYTF. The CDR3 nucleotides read TGTGCCAGCAGTTTATTGAGCGGTTATGGCTACACCTTC.

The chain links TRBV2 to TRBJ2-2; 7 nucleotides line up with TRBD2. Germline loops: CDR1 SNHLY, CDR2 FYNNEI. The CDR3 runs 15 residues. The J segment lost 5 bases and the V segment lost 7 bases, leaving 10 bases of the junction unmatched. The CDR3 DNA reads TGTGCCAGCACCGAAAAGGCGGGAGCAACCGGGGAGCTGTTTTTT. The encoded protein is CASTEKAGATGELFF.

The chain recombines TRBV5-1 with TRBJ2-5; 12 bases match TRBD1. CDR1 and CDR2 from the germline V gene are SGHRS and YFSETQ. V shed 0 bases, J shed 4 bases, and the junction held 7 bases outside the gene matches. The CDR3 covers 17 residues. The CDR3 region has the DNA TGCGCCAGCAGCTTGGTGGGACAGGGGGCTCCCTTAGAGACCCAGTACTTC. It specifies CASSLVGQGAPLETQYF.

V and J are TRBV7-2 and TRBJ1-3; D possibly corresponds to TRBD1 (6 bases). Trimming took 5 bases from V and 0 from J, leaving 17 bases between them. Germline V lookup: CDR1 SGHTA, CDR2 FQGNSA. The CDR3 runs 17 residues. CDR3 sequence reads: CASSMVGAGVSGNTIYF. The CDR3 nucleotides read TGTGCCAGCAGCATGGTCGGGGCAGGGGTCTCTGGAAACACCATATATTTT.

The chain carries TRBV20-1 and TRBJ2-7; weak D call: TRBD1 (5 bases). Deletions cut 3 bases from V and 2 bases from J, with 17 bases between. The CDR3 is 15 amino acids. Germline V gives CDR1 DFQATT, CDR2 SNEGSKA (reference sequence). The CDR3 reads CSASLVQGTAYEQYF. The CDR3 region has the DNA TGCAGTGCTAGTTTGGTCCAGGGAACGGCCTACGAGCAGTACTTC.

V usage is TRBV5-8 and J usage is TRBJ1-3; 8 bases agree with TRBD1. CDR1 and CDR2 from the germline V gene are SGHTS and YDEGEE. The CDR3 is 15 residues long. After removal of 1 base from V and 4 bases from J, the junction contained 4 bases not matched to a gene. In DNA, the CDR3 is TGTGCCAGCAGCTTGCAGGGGGCAAAAGGAAACACCATATATTTT. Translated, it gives CASSLQGAKGNTIYF. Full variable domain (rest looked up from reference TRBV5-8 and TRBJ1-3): EAGVTQSPTHLIKTRGQQATLRCSPISGHTSVYWYQQALGLGLQFLLWYDEGEERNRGNFPPRFSGRQFPNYSSELNVNALELEDSALYLCASSLQGAKGNTIYFGEGSWLTVV.

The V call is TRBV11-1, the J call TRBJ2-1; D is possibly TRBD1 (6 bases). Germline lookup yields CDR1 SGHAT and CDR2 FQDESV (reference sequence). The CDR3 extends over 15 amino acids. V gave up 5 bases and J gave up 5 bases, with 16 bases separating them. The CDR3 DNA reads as TGTGCCAGCAGCGGGCAGGGGACCAACAACAATGAGCAGTTCTTC. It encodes CASSGQGTNNNEQFF. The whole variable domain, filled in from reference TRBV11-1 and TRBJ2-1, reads EAEVAQSPRYKITEKSQAVAFWCDPISGHATLYWYRQILGQGPELLVQFQDESVVDDSQLPKDRFSAERLKGVDSTLKIQPAELGDSAMYLCASSGQGTNNNEQFFGPGTRLTVL.